The next 3 T cell receptor beta chains were all read from a single sample in a study of control samples from healthy donors and cancer patients. The table came from immunoSEQ multiplex PCR; TCRdb's copy has only in-frame clones and leaves some out. The table shows 150,000 to 200,000 clones, with approximately 94% occurring only once. Sequencing input: blood. The receptor source for this set is a woman aged 18-30 years in good health.

The chain carries TRBV6-6 and TRBJ1-5; D is unclear. CDR3 size: 14 residues. Per the germline V gene, CDR1 is MNHNY and CDR2 is SVGAGI (reference sequence). Deletions cut 11 bases from V and 0 bases from J, with 14 bases between. The CDR3 is CASSPPNSNQPQHF. For the CDR3, the DNA is TGTGCCTCCTCCCCCCCTAATAGCAATCAGCCCCAGCATTTT.

V and J are TRBV7-3 and TRBJ2-1; tentatively, D is TRBD1 (6 bases). This CDR3 comprises 16 residues. CDR1 and CDR2 from the germline V gene are SGHTA and FQGTGA. Trimming shortened V by 5 bases and J by 3 bases, and 17 bases separated the two germline ends. The CDR3 reads CASSLRDNSVYNEQFF. CDR3 in DNA: TGTGCCAGCAGCCTTCGGGACAATTCCGTCTACAATGAGCAGTTCTTC.

CDR3 in DNA: TGTGCCAGCACCGCCGGCGTCTACAGGGGGGTTAACAATGAGCAGTTCTTC. This gives the protein CASTAGVYRGVNNEQFF. This chain joins TRBV2 and TRBJ2-1; TRBD1 aligns across 8 bases. The CDR3 is 17 amino acids. The V segment lost 7 bases and the J segment 5 bases; nucleotides outside the gene matches: 16. In germline, CDR1 is SNHLY, CDR2 FYNNEI. Full variable domain (rest looked up from reference TRBV2 and TRBJ2-1): EPEVTQTPSHQVTQMGQEVILRCVPISNHLYFYWYRQILGQKVEFLVSFYNNEISEKSEIFDDQFSVERPDGSNFTLKIRSTKLEDSAMYFCASTAGVYRGVNNEQFFGPGTRLTVL.